This TCR beta chain was recovered during a study of shared T cell receptors in the human thymus (dated by TCRdb to 2020 to 2023). In terms of the full investigation: The study examined how self-reactive, shared T-cell receptor alpha chains are generated in the human thymus.

With respect to this clone: Its target antigen remains unknown. Base qualities were left out, and no much larger clone turns up one base away.

Libraries were constructed by the immunoSEQ multiplex PCR assay. This immuneACCESS table, as held by TCRdb, lists in-frame sequences with V and J called but not all clones. Of the missing ones, under half trace to an unresolved V gene in checked studies; the others have no known cause. For this sample there are hundreds of thousands of clones; around 87% appear just once. The ten top clones hold 0.0094% of the sample. Relative to germline, V is 1 base shorter and J is 3 bases shorter, with 27 bases between their ends. The germline V gene provides CDR1 KGHSY and CDR2 FQNENV. The CDR3 spans 20 residues, from the cysteine through the phenylalanine. Of the read, only the CDR3 DNA is kept; its 60 bases are in frame from base 1. These same records also appear under a second study, on human thymus T cells. In that second paper, the authors write: Immunologically healthy infants undergoing open corrective cardiac surgery for congenital heart defects in Finland were used as donors. Thymus tissue was obtained as surgical resects removed during corrective cardiac surgery. Both the thymic and the peripheral blood repertoires appeared to show biased V and J gene segment usage. The related research found that thymic TCR repertoires overlapped highly between unrelated individuals. The study characterized TCR alpha and beta repertoires from seven to nine infant thymus samples and four related peripheral blood samples. The cohort included several male and a couple of female infants, with donor ages spanning 7 to 244 days. Thymocytes were released mechanically from tissue and stored at -70 °C as pellets of 10-30 million cells. A QIAsymphony instrument was used to extract genomic DNA from the frozen cell pellets. The immunoSEQ multiplex PCR assay was used to amplify the TCRB and TCRAD loci from a standardized quantity of quality-controlled genomic DNA. Amplicons spanned the V(D)J region at a length sufficient to cover the CDR3 and identify V and J genes. The amplicons were sequenced on an Illumina platform via the commercial immunoSEQ service. Corrections for primer bias and sequencing errors followed previously described methods, while TCRAD and TCRB definitions were based on the IMGT database. The repertoires were analysed using immunoSEQ Analyzer 3.0 and VDJTools for basic statistics, V/J segment usage, diversity estimates, rarefaction and pairwise overlap. Diversity was estimated with Chao1, ChaoE, Efron-Thisted, Shannon and inverse Simpson indices, and also on datasets down-sampled to the smallest sample. Repertoire overlap was assessed by strict matching of CDR3 nucleotide sequence, V gene and J gene, and clustering was done by Jaccard-based multidimensional scaling. On average, thymus samples yielded approximately 780,000 unique TCRB clonotypes, whereas blood samples yielded roughly 80,000.

The sequence came from a boy younger than two with a congenital heart defect. Donor details come from another sample of the same person, matched by shared clones. Sequenced material: thymocytes. The chain employs TRBV16 and TRBJ1-1, with TRBD1 perhaps the D gene, on 6 matching bases. In nucleotide form, the sequence is TGTGCCAGCAGCCAATTTGGGCCCTCCAGGGGCGGTTTCCCAGACACTGAAGCTTTCTTT. This translates into CASSQFGPSRGGFPDTEAFF. With the portions outside the CDR3 filled from the reference TRBV16 and TRBJ1-1 genes, the complete variable region becomes GEEVAQTPKHLVRGEGQKAKLYCAPIKGHSYVFWYQQVLKNEFKFLISFQNENVFDETGMPKERFSAKCLPNSPCSLEIQATKLEDSAVYFCASSQFGPSRGGFPDTEAFFGQGTRLTVV.